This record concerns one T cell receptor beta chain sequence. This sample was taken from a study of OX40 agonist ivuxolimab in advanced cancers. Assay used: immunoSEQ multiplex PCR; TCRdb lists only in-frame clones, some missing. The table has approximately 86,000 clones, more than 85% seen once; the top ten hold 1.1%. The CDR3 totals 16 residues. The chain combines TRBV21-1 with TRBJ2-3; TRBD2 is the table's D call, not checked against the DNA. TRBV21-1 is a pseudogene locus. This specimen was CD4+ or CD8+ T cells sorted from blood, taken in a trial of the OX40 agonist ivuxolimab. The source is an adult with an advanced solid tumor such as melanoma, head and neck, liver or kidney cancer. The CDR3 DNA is TGTGCCAGCAGCAGCGGAACCCTCCCGGGCACAGATACGCAGTATTTT. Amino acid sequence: CASSSGTLPGTDTQYF.